One sample yielded the 10 T cell receptor beta chains listed below, sequenced in a study of blood T cell repertoires in COVID-19. Assay: immunoSEQ multiplex PCR; the TCRdb copy retains only in-frame clones and omits some. Counted here are around 170,000 clones, about four fifths occurring once; the ten biggest clones make up about 7%. Sequencing was done on a sample of peripheral blood. The origin of the receptors is a man in his 70s with active or convalescent COVID-19.

This sequence joins TRBV30 and TRBJ1-3, with D possibly TRBD1 on 5 matching bases. Trimming took off 2 bases at V and 1 base at J, with 9 bases between the two ends. In germline, CDR1 is GTSNPN, CDR2 SVGIG (reference sequence). CDR3 size: 14 residues. The chain's CDR3 is CAWSYAGSGNTIYF. The CDR3 DNA follows: TGTGCCTGGAGTTACGCAGGGTCTGGAAACACCATATATTTT. Complete variable domain (other parts from reference TRBV30 and TRBJ1-3): SQTIHQWPATLVQPVGSPLSLECTVEGTSNPNLYWYRQAAGRGLQLLFYSVGIGQISSEVPQNLSASRPQDRQFILSSKKLLLSDSGFYLCAWSYAGSGNTIYFGEGSWLTVV.

The chain combines TRBV5-8 with TRBJ1-2; 9 nucleotides align to TRBD1. V lost 2 bases to trimming and J lost 4 bases; unmatched junction nucleotides: 6. This CDR3 is built from 15 residues. Germline CDR1 and CDR2: SGHTS and YDEGEE. Here the CDR3 reads CASSFTGGWGYGYTF. CDR3 bases: TGTGCCAGCAGCTTCACAGGGGGCTGGGGCTATGGCTACACCTTC.

This chain links TRBV4-1 with TRBJ2-7; no definite D call. The germline V gene has CDR1 MGHRA and CDR2 YSYEKL. The CDR3 runs to 15 residues. V was pared by 0 bases and J by 3 bases, with 12 bases between. The CDR3: CASSQDRSLGYEQYF. The CDR3 DNA is TGCGCCAGCAGCCAAGATCGGAGTTTAGGCTACGAGCAGTACTTC.

The V gene is TRBV4-1, the J gene TRBJ1-2, with 11 bases matching TRBD1. CDR1 is MGHRA and CDR2 is YSYEKL in the germline V gene. CDR3 length: 15 residues. V lost 4 bases, J lost 3 bases, and 4 bases stayed unmatched. CDR3 coding DNA: TGCGCCAGCAGCCCGGGACAGGGGGTTGACTATGGCTACACCTTC. The encoded protein is CASSPGQGVDYGYTF.

The V call is TRBV6-1, the J call TRBJ1-2, with D unclear. V lost 2 bases to trimming and J lost 4 bases, with 8 bases between them. CDR1 is MNHNS and CDR2 is SASEGT in the germline V gene. The CDR3 is 13 amino acids. DNA of the CDR3: TGTGCCAGCAGTGAAACAGTGATCTATGGCTACACCTTC. Translated, it gives CASSETVIYGYTF.

The J gene is TRBJ1-4, the V gene TRBV15; unclear D gene. Per the germline V gene, CDR1 is LNHNV and CDR2 is YYDKDF (reference sequence). Trimming took off 1 base at V and 5 bases at J, with 5 bases between the two ends. This CDR3 is built from 13 residues. DNA of the CDR3: TGTGCCACCAGCAGAGCACAGAATGAAAAACTGTTTTTT. It encodes CATSRAQNEKLFF.

The chain links TRBV9 to TRBJ2-3; TRBD2 is a possible D gene (6 bases). Germline CDR1 and CDR2: SGDLS and YYNGEE. V was clipped by 5 bases and J by 4 bases, with 8 bases between them. This CDR3 spans 12 amino acids. The CDR3: CASSPSADTQYF. The CDR3 coding sequence is TGTGCCAGCAGTCCTAGCGCAGATACGCAGTATTTT.

This clone was seen a single time. This sequence joins TRBV11-2 and TRBJ2-5; 12 bases are shared with TRBD2. J was trimmed by 1 base and V by 1 base; bases with no gene match: 4. The germline V gene has CDR1 SGHAT and CDR2 FQNNGV. The CDR3 consists of 17 residues. CDR3 amino acids: CASSLVLAGGSQETQYF. The CDR3, as DNA: TGTGCCAGCAGCTTAGTTCTAGCGGGGGGGAGCCAAGAGACCCAGTACTTC.

The V and J genes are TRBV19 and TRBJ2-2; 10 positions agree with TRBD1. Germline assignment: CDR1 LNHDA and CDR2 SQIVND (reference sequence). V trimming: 5 bases; J trimming: 7 bases; junction bases outside the gene matches: 4. The CDR3 consists of 14 residues. This CDR3 reads CASSGTGASGELFF. The CDR3 bases are TGTGCCAGTAGTGGGACAGGGGCGAGCGGGGAGCTGTTTTTT.

The chain uses TRBV2 and TRBJ1-4; D perhaps matches TRBD1 (6 bases). Trimming stripped 4 bases from V and 0 bases from J, with 12 bases between. Per the germline V gene, CDR1 is SNHLY and CDR2 is FYNNEI. The CDR3 totals 16 residues. DNA for the CDR3: TGTGCCAGCAGTGTCCGGGAGGGGGCAACTAATGAAAAACTGTTTTTT. Amino acids: CASSVREGATNEKLFF.